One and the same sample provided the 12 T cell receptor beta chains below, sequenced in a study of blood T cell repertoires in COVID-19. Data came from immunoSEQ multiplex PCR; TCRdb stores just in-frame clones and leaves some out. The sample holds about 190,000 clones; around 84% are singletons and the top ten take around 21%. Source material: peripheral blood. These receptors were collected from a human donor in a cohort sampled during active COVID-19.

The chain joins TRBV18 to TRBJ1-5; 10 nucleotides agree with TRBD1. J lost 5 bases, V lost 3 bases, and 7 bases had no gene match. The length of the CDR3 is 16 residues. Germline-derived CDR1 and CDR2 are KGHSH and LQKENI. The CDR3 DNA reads TGTGCCAGCTCACCTCAGCGGGACAGGGGTTATCAGCCCCAGCATTTT. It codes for CASSPQRDRGYQPQHF.

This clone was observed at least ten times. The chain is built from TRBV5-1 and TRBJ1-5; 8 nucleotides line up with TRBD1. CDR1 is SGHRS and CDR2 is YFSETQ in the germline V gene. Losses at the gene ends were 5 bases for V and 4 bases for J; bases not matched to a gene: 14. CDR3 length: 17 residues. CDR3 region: CASRHRGGTGINQPQHF. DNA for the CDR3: TGCGCCAGCAGGCATAGGGGCGGGACAGGCATAAATCAGCCCCAGCATTTT.

CDR3 coding DNA: TGTGCCAGCAGCTTATCGCTAGGAGGGAAAGAGACCCAGTACTTC. Its protein product is CASSLSLGGKETQYF. The J gene is TRBJ2-5, the V gene TRBV11-2; D might be TRBD2 (6 bases). Germline CDR1 SGHAT, CDR2 FQNNGV. The CDR3 has 15 amino acids. V dropped 2 bases and J dropped 3 bases, with 13 bases sitting between them.

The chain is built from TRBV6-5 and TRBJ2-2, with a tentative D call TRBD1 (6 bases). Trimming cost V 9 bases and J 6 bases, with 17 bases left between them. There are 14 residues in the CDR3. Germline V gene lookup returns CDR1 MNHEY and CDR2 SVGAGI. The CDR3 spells CASTAGQSAGELFF. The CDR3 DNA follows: TGTGCCAGTACCGCCGGACAGAGCGCCGGGGAGCTGTTTTTT.

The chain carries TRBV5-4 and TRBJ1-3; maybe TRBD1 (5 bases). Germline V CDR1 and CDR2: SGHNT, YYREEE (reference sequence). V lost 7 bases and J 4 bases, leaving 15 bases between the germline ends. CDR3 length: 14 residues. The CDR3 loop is CASEIQGRGNTIYF. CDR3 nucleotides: TGTGCCAGCGAGATCCAGGGTCGAGGAAACACCATATATTTT.

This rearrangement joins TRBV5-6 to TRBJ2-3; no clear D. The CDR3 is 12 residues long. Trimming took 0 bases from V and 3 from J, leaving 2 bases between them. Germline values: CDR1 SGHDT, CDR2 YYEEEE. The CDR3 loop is CASSLATDTQYF. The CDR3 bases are TGTGCCAGCAGCTTGGCTACAGATACGCAGTATTTT.

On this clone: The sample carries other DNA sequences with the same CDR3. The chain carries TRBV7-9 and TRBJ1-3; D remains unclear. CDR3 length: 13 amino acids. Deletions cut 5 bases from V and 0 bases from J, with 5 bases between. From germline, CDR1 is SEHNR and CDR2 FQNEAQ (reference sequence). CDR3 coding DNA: TGTGCCAGCAGCCACTCCTCTGGAAACACCATATATTTT. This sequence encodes CASSHSSGNTIYF.

CDR3 in amino acids: CASSFSRTGGSLYGYTF. DNA of the CDR3: TGTGCCAGCAGCTTTTCCCGGACAGGGGGCTCCCTCTATGGCTACACCTTC. The genes are TRBV7-9 and TRBJ1-2; 11 positions match TRBD1. The V gene end was trimmed by 3 bases and the J gene end by 4 bases; junction bases not matched to a gene: 10. Looked up from germline, CDR1 is SEHNR and CDR2 is FQNEAQ (reference sequence). This CDR3 is 17 amino acids long.

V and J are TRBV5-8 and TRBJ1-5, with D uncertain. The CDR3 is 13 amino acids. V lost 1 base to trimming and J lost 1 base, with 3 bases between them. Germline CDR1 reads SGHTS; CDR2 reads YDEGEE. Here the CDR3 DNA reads TGTGCCAGCAGCTTGTCGAGCAATCAGCCCCAGCATTTT. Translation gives CASSLSSNQPQHF.

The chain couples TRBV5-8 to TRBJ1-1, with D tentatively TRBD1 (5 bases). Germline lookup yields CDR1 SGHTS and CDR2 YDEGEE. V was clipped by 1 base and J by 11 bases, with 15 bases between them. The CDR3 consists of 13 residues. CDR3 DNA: TGTGCCAGCAGCTTGATCGAAGGGGCGTCGGCTTTCTTT. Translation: CASSLIEGASAFF.

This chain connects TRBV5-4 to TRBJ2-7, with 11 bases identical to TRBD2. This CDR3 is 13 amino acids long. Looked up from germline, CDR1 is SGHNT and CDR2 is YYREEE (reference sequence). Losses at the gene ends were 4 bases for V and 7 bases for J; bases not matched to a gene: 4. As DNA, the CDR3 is TGTGCCAGCAGCCAACGGACTAGCGGGGAGCAGTACTTC. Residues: CASSQRTSGEQYF.

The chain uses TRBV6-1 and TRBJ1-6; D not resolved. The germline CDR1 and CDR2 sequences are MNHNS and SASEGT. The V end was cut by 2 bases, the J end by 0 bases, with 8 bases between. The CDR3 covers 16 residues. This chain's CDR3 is CASSETTNSYNSPLHF. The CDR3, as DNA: TGTGCCAGCAGTGAAACAACTAACTCCTATAATTCACCCCTCCACTTT.